Below are 24 T cell receptor beta chains sequenced from a single sample in a study of blood T cells in healthy people across ages. Sample-barcoded 5' priming and a J-beta primer mix drove a second PCR of about 7 to 12 cycles. Each CDR3 protein is one row after TCRdb ran MiXCR on the 5' RACE reads. The sample consists of about 840,000 distinct CDR3 sequences, almost 30% of them appearing once. The same specimen was also included in a second study, on T cells of mothers and their children.

Specimen: blood. Receptors were obtained from a woman in her 40s in good health.

Concerning this clonotype: One end of the junction varies from germline; a read error may be responsible. This chain uses TRBV7-2 with TRBJ2-5; 10 bases map to TRBD1. TRBJ2-7 matches the DNA end more closely, so the J call is doubtful. Germline V gene sequence: CDR1 SGHTA, CDR2 FQGNSA. The CDR3 totals 15 residues. The CDR3 is CVSSLRDRGQYEQYF. CDR3 coding DNA: TGTGTCAGCAGCCTCCGGGACAGGGGACAGTACGAGCAGTACTTC.

This clonotype was found many times. The chain has TRBV7-2 and TRBJ2-6; D remains ambiguous. This CDR3 comprises 15 residues. Per germline, CDR1 SGHTA and CDR2 FQGNSA. V gave up 4 bases and J gave up 0 bases, with 7 bases separating them. The CDR3 spells CASSSVGSGANVLTF. CDR3 bases: TGTGCCAGCAGCTCCGTCGGCTCTGGGGCCAACGTCCTGACTTTC.

This clonotype was detected many times. This rearrangement joins TRBV28 to TRBJ2-4; tentatively, D is TRBD2 (5 bases). Deletions cut 2 bases from V and 5 bases from J, with 10 bases between. Per germline, CDR1 MDHEN and CDR2 SYDVKM. This CDR3 is built from 14 residues. The DNA of the CDR3 is TGTGCCAGCAGTTTACTCGGGAACGAAAACATTCAGTACTTC. Protein: CASSLLGNENIQYF.

This clonotype was counted a few times. This chain connects TRBV5-5 to TRBJ1-5, with D unclear. CDR3 length: 13 residues. The V gene lost 4 bases and the J gene lost 5 bases, with 10 bases spanning the gap. Germline loops: CDR1 SGHKS, CDR2 YYEKEE (reference sequence). CDR3 region: CASSVDGDQPQHF. DNA for the CDR3: TGTGCCAGCAGCGTGGACGGAGATCAGCCCCAGCATTTT.

The chain couples TRBV28 to TRBJ1-2, with D possibly matching TRBD1 (5 bases). Per germline, CDR1 MDHEN and CDR2 SYDVKM. CDR3 size: 14 residues. Trimming left V 3 bases short and J 4 bases short, with 12 bases between. Here the CDR3 DNA reads TGTGCCAGCAGTTTTTGGCAGGGATCCTATGGCTACACCTTC. The encoded protein is CASSFWQGSYGYTF.

This sequence joins TRBV11-1 and TRBJ2-1; D is unclear. Per germline, CDR1 SGHAT and CDR2 FQDESV (reference sequence). This CDR3 region has 12 residues. The germline V and J ends were trimmed by 5 bases and 13 bases, with 15 bases remaining between them. The CDR3 sequence: CASSTTTRTQFF. In DNA, the CDR3 is TGTGCCAGCAGCACCACAACCCGGACCCAGTTCTTC.

This clonotype showed up many times. V gene TRBV7-9 combines with J gene TRBJ1-4; tentatively, D is TRBD1 (5 bases). The CDR3 is made up of 14 amino acids. From germline, CDR1 is SEHNR and CDR2 FQNEAQ (reference sequence). The V gene lost 2 bases and the J gene lost 8 bases, with 12 bases spanning the gap. The CDR3 DNA sequence: TGTGCCAGCAGCTTAAGTCAGGGCGGCGAAAAACTGTTTTTT. This sequence encodes CASSLSQGGEKLFF.

This clonotype was seen a handful of times. This chain joins TRBV5-5 and TRBJ1-2; 8 bases map to TRBD1. CDR3 length equals 13 residues. In germline, CDR1 is SGHKS, CDR2 YYEKEE (reference sequence). J lost 8 bases, V lost 4 bases, and 7 bases had no gene match. The chain's CDR3 is CASSMEDRAGYTF. CDR3 DNA sequence: TGTGCCAGCAGCATGGAGGACAGGGCCGGCTACACCTTC.

For this clonotype: Compared with germline, one end of the junction differs, possibly owing to a read error. The rearrangement joins TRBV7-2 to TRBJ2-1; the D gene could be TRBD1 or TRBD2 (7 bases each). Germline loops: CDR1 SGHTA, CDR2 FQGNSA. The CDR3 is made up of 17 amino acids. The DNA of the CDR3 is TGTGCCAGCACCGGGGGCAGGGGGGGCTTCACCTACAATGTGCAGTTCTTC. This sequence encodes CASTGGRGGFTYNVQFF.

On this clonotype: Possible read error: a much larger clone is one base away. The chain is built from TRBV9 and TRBJ1-2, with D perhaps TRBD1 (6 bases). The CDR3 totals 14 residues. Trimming left V 3 bases short and J 3 bases short, with 12 bases between. From germline, CDR1 is SGDLS and CDR2 YYNGEE. DNA for the CDR3: TGTGCCAGCAGCGCGGGGGGCGAGGACTATGGCTACACCTTC. Translated: CASSAGGEDYGYTF.

Only a few counts were recorded for this clonotype. The rearrangement links TRBV7-9 to TRBJ2-1, with D uncertain. Germline CDR1 and CDR2: SEHNR and FQNEAQ (reference sequence). V shed 1 base and J shed 9 bases, with 7 bases lying between them. The CDR3 runs 12 residues. The CDR3 coding sequence is TGTGCCAGCAGCTTAGGACTGTCTGAGCAGTTCTTC. The encoded protein is CASSLGLSEQFF. The whole variable domain, filled in from reference TRBV7-9 and TRBJ2-1, reads DTGVSQNPRHKITKRGQNVTFRCDPISEHNRLYWYRQTLGQGPEFLTYFQNEAQLEKSRLLSDRFSAERPKGSFSTLEIQRTEQGDSAMYLCASSLGLSEQFFGPGTRLTVL.

This clonotype was seen repeatedly, ten times or more. The CDR3 DNA is TGCGCCAGCAGCCAAGCTCGTGCGGACTTAAGCTACACCTTC. This translates into CASSQARADLSYTF. The rearrangement joins TRBV4-1 to TRBJ1-2; D remains unclear. The CDR3 has 14 residues. V gave up 1 base and J gave up 9 bases, with 15 bases separating them. Per the germline V gene, CDR1 is MGHRA and CDR2 is YSYEKL.

This rearrangement joins TRBV2 to TRBJ1-4; no firm D call. V shed 6 bases and J shed 7 bases, with 12 bases lying between them. Germline V CDR1 and CDR2: SNHLY, FYNNEI. The CDR3 is made up of 13 amino acids. CDR3 nucleotides: TGTGCCAGCAGCCTTAACCTGGTTGAAAAACTGTTTTTT. The encoded protein is CASSLNLVEKLFF.

Remarks on this clonotype: This could be a read error, since a much larger clone is one nucleotide away. This chain uses TRBV12-3 or TRBV12-4 with TRBJ2-4, with a weak D call TRBD2 (6 bases). V was pared by 5 bases and J by 0 bases, with 11 bases between. This CDR3 is built from 15 residues. The CDR3 region has the DNA TGTGCCAGCAGTAATACGGGAGAAGCCAAAAACATTCAGTACTTC. Amino acids: CASSNTGEAKNIQYF.

This chain uses TRBV2 with TRBJ1-5, with D uncertain. In germline, CDR1 is SNHLY, CDR2 FYNNEI. The ends were cut back, 1 base at V and 3 bases at J, with 10 bases in the middle. The CDR3 extends over 15 amino acids. CDR3 sequence (DNA): TGTGCCAGCAGTGAAGATGCGGGGATCAATCAGCCCCAGCATTTT. Encoded protein: CASSEDAGINQPQHF.

This clonotype was found many times. This CDR3 reads CASSPGQGYNEQFF. CDR3 nucleotide sequence: TGTGCCAGCAGCCCTGGACAGGGCTACAATGAGCAGTTCTTC. The genes are TRBV28 and TRBJ2-1; TRBD1 matches 8 bases. Germline V gene sequence: CDR1 MDHEN, CDR2 SYDVKM. V dropped 6 bases and J dropped 3; count of bases not matched to a gene: 4. The CDR3 is made up of 14 amino acids.

The rearrangement joins TRBV20-1 to TRBJ2-5; 13 positions agree with TRBD2. Germline V CDR1 and CDR2: DFQATT, SNEGSKA (reference sequence). This CDR3 contains 18 residues. J lost 7 bases, V lost 2 bases, and 16 bases had no gene match. CDR3 nucleotides: TGCAGTGCTAGACGAAGGGGACTAGCGGGGCAAACCCGGGGGACCCAGTACTTC. Its protein product is CSARRRGLAGQTRGTQYF.

The chain carries TRBV5-1 and TRBJ2-1; 8 bases match TRBD2. From germline, CDR1 is SGHRS and CDR2 YFSETQ. The ends lost 4 bases at V and 0 bases at J; junction bases unmatched: 3. The CDR3 has 15 residues. DNA for the CDR3: TGCGCCAGCAGCGTTAGCGGGATCTCCTACAATGAGCAGTTCTTC. The encoded protein is CASSVSGISYNEQFF.

In its sample, this clonotype was seen a few times. The chain uses TRBV11-2 and TRBJ2-6; TRBD1 might be the D (6 bases). CDR3 length equals 18 residues. V dropped 3 bases and J dropped 0 bases, with 15 bases sitting between them. Looked up from germline, CDR1 is SGHAT and CDR2 is FQNNGV. The CDR3 sequence: CASSLNTGFDSGANVLTF. The CDR3 coding sequence is TGTGCCAGCAGCTTGAACACAGGGTTTGACTCTGGGGCCAACGTCCTGACTTTC. The complete variable domain, with remaining parts taken from reference TRBV11-2 and TRBJ2-6, reads EAGVAQSPRYKIIEKRQSVAFWCNPISGHATLYWYQQILGQGPKLLIQFQNNGVVDDSQLPKDRFSAERLKGVDSTLKIQPAKLEDSAVYLCASSLNTGFDSGANVLTFGAGSRLTVL.

Many counts were recorded for this clonotype. The chain has TRBV5-1 and TRBJ2-1; D remains unclear. The germline V gene encodes CDR1 SGHRS and CDR2 YFSETQ. The CDR3 has 13 amino acids. V was trimmed by 4 bases and J by 6 bases, leaving 11 bases between them. In nucleotides, the CDR3 is TGCGCCAGCAGCCCCCAGGAAGGCAATGAGCAGTTCTTC. It translates to CASSPQEGNEQFF. Variable domain in full (rest from reference TRBV5-1 and TRBJ2-1): KAGVTQTPRYLIKTRGQQVTLSCSPISGHRSVSWYQQTPGQGLQFLFEYFSETQRNKGNFPGRFSGRQFSNSRSEMNVSTLELGDSALYLCASSPQEGNEQFFGPGTRLTVL.

The V and J genes are TRBV27 and TRBJ2-5; possible D gene TRBD1, 6 bases. The CDR3 is 16 residues long. In germline, CDR1 is MNHEY, CDR2 SMNVEV (reference sequence). V dropped 1 base and J dropped 3 bases, with 15 bases sitting between them. The CDR3 loop is CASSLWAGAREETQYF. In DNA, the CDR3 is TGTGCCAGCAGTTTATGGGCAGGGGCGCGGGAAGAGACCCAGTACTTC.

This clonotype was seen repeatedly, ten times or more. The chain carries TRBV7-2 and TRBJ2-7, with D possibly TRBD2 on 7 matching bases. CDR3 length: 14 amino acids. Looked up from germline, CDR1 is SGHTA and CDR2 is FQGNSA. Trimming took 0 bases from V and 5 from J, leaving 11 bases between them. The CDR3 protein is CASSLAGGADEQYF. DNA of the CDR3: TGTGCCAGCAGCTTAGCGGGGGGGGCCGACGAGCAGTACTTC.

The V gene is TRBV7-2, the J gene TRBJ2-1; 10 bases are shared with TRBD2. Germline values: CDR1 SGHTA, CDR2 FQGNSA. The junction had 7 bases not matched to a gene; V was cut back by 1 base and J by 4 bases. The length of the CDR3 is 17 residues. As DNA, the CDR3 is TGTGCCAGCAGCTTAGGTGTAAGGACTAGCGGTTACAATGAGCAGTTCTTC. It yields the protein CASSLGVRTSGYNEQFF.

The V call is TRBV7-9, the J call TRBJ1-1, with 8 nucleotides matching TRBD1. The V segment lost 3 bases and the J segment 0 bases; nucleotides outside the gene matches: 3. Germline loops: CDR1 SEHNR, CDR2 FQNEAQ (reference sequence). This CDR3 comprises 15 residues. The chain's CDR3 is CASSFQGAMNTEAFF. DNA for the CDR3: TGTGCCAGCAGCTTTCAGGGGGCCATGAACACTGAAGCTTTCTTT. Based on the CDR3 plus reference TRBV7-9 and TRBJ1-1, the full variable domain is DTGVSQNPRHKITKRGQNVTFRCDPISEHNRLYWYRQTLGQGPEFLTYFQNEAQLEKSRLLSDRFSAERPKGSFSTLEIQRTEQGDSAMYLCASSFQGAMNTEAFFGQGTRLTVV.